These T cell receptor beta chains were read from a single sample in a study of shared clonotypes between healthy human individuals. Profiled with immunoSEQ multiplex PCR; TCRdb holds only in-frame clones, not every one. Here the sample spans 2 million to 2.5 million clones, around 92% being singletons. Sequenced material: naive CD4+ T cells from PBMCs. The receptors shown here come from a man aged 18 to 30 in good health. Some clones in this sample may be carry-over from other donors' samples. The CDR3 runs from the conserved cysteine through the conserved F or W. The order of the fields is V gene, D gene, CDR3 length, clone size, J gene, CDR3 DNA, CDR3 protein. D genes are given only for firm matches. Not every row has a clone size; where given, it reads once, few, many or a size class.

v_call: TRBV25-1; d_call: -; cdr3_length: 14; clone_size: -; j_call: TRBJ1-1; cdr3_nt: TGTGCCAGCAGCCCTCTTCGACAGAACACTGAAGCTTTCTTT; cdr3_aa: CASSPLRQNTEAFF
v_call: TRBV10-3; d_call: TRBD1; cdr3_length: 15; clone_size: once; j_call: TRBJ2-3; cdr3_nt: TGTGCCATCAGTGACGACAGGGGTTCCCACCGAACGCAGTATTTT; cdr3_aa: CAISDDRGSHRTQYF
v_call: TRBV27; d_call: TRBD2; cdr3_length: 18; clone_size: -; j_call: TRBJ2-1; cdr3_nt: TGTGCCAGCAGTCCCAGGGTGCCTAGCGGGAGCTCCTACAATGAGCAGTTCTTC; cdr3_aa: CASSPRVPSGSSYNEQFF
v_call: TRBV28; d_call: TRBD1; cdr3_length: 18; clone_size: -; j_call: TRBJ2-6; cdr3_nt: TGTGCCAGCAGTTCACAACAGGGGGCGCTTGCTGGGGCCAACGTCCTGACTTTC; cdr3_aa: CASSSQQGALAGANVLTF
v_call: TRBV30; d_call: -; cdr3_length: 13; clone_size: few; j_call: TRBJ1-5; cdr3_nt: TGTGCCTGGAGTCATGGGGCCGATCAGCCCCAGCATTTT; cdr3_aa: CAWSHGADQPQHF
v_call: TRBV5-1; d_call: TRBD1; cdr3_length: 13; clone_size: -; j_call: TRBJ1-5; cdr3_nt: TGCGCCAGCAGCTCTGACAGGGAGGCGCCCCAGCATTTT; cdr3_aa: CASSSDREAPQHF
v_call: TRBV5-1; d_call: -; cdr3_length: 15; clone_size: -; j_call: TRBJ1-3; cdr3_nt: TGCGCCAGCAGACCTTGGGGCCAGGCCGGAAACACCATATATTTT; cdr3_aa: CASRPWGQAGNTIYF
v_call: TRBV28; d_call: TRBD1; cdr3_length: 18; clone_size: -; j_call: TRBJ1-1; cdr3_nt: TGTGCCAGCAGTTTGGGGACGGGACAGGGGGACTCGAGAACTGAAGCTTTCTTT; cdr3_aa: CASSLGTGQGDSRTEAFF
v_call: TRBV11-1; d_call: -; cdr3_length: 14; clone_size: -; j_call: TRBJ1-2; cdr3_nt: TGTGCCAGCAGCTTGGTCCCGGGGTACTATGGCTACACCTTC; cdr3_aa: CASSLVPGYYGYTF
v_call: TRBV4-2; d_call: TRBD2; cdr3_length: 16; clone_size: -; j_call: TRBJ2-1; cdr3_nt: TGTGCCAGCAGCCAACGCGGGAGTTCCTCCTACAATGAGCAGTTCTTC; cdr3_aa: CASSQRGSSSYNEQFF
v_call: TRBV7-6; d_call: -; cdr3_length: 14; clone_size: once; j_call: TRBJ2-2; cdr3_nt: TGTGCCAGCAGCTTAAGACCGGCTCCCGGGGAGCTGTTTTTT; cdr3_aa: CASSLRPAPGELFF
v_call: TRBV5-4; d_call: TRBD2; cdr3_length: 15; clone_size: -; j_call: TRBJ2-1; cdr3_nt: TGTGCCAGCAGGCCGGGACTAGCGCTTAACAATGAGCAGTTCTTC; cdr3_aa: CASRPGLALNNEQFF
v_call: TRBV5-1; d_call: TRBD1; cdr3_length: 15; clone_size: -; j_call: TRBJ1-2; cdr3_nt: TGCGCCAGCAGCTTGGGTGGACAGGGTCTATATGGCTACACCTTC; cdr3_aa: CASSLGGQGLYGYTF
v_call: TRBV25-1; d_call: TRBD2; cdr3_length: 15; clone_size: once; j_call: TRBJ2-1; cdr3_nt: TGTGCCAGCAGTGAATACAGGGGACTAGTCAATGAGCAGTTCTTC; cdr3_aa: CASSEYRGLVNEQFF
v_call: TRBV29-1; d_call: -; cdr3_length: 12; clone_size: -; j_call: TRBJ2-5; cdr3_nt: TGCAGCGTTAAGGGGGGTGAAGAGACCCAGTACTTC; cdr3_aa: CSVKGGEETQYF
v_call: TRBV29-1; d_call: -; cdr3_length: 12; clone_size: -; j_call: TRBJ2-7; cdr3_nt: TGCAGCGTATGGGACACCGGTCGGGAGCAGTACTTC; cdr3_aa: CSVWDTGREQYF
v_call: TRBV11-2; d_call: -; cdr3_length: 14; clone_size: -; j_call: TRBJ2-1; cdr3_nt: TGTGCCAGCAGCTTAAGGCCGGGGGCAAATGAGCAGTTCTTC; cdr3_aa: CASSLRPGANEQFF
v_call: TRBV2; d_call: -; cdr3_length: 12; clone_size: once; j_call: TRBJ2-7; cdr3_nt: TGTGCCAGCAGCCAGACTTCCCTCGAGCAGTACTTC; cdr3_aa: CASSQTSLEQYF
v_call: TRBV4-1; d_call: TRBD2; cdr3_length: 18; clone_size: -; j_call: TRBJ2-3; cdr3_nt: TGCGCCAGCAGCCAGTTCCCGGGACTAGCGATAAGCACAGATACGCAGTATTTT; cdr3_aa: CASSQFPGLAISTDTQYF
v_call: TRBV6-6; d_call: TRBD1; cdr3_length: 15; clone_size: -; j_call: TRBJ2-5; cdr3_nt: TGTGCCAGCAGACGAAAGACAGGGGGCCAAGAGACCCAGTACTTC; cdr3_aa: CASRRKTGGQETQYF
v_call: TRBV5-5; d_call: TRBD1; cdr3_length: 14; clone_size: once; j_call: TRBJ2-7; cdr3_nt: TGTGCCAGCAGCCCCCCGGGACAGCACTACGAGCAGTACTTC; cdr3_aa: CASSPPGQHYEQYF
v_call: TRBV9; d_call: -; cdr3_length: 16; clone_size: -; j_call: TRBJ2-1; cdr3_nt: TGTGCCAGCAGCGTAGTAGGCGGCAGTTACTCCAATGAGCAGTTCTTC; cdr3_aa: CASSVVGGSYSNEQFF
v_call: TRBV19; d_call: -; cdr3_length: 12; clone_size: few; j_call: TRBJ1-1; cdr3_nt: TGTGCCAGTAGTATACGGGGCCTTGAAGCTTTCTTT; cdr3_aa: CASSIRGLEAFF
v_call: TRBV9; d_call: -; cdr3_length: 15; clone_size: -; j_call: TRBJ2-1; cdr3_nt: TGTGCCAGCAGCGTCTCAGGGGACTTCTACAATGAGCAGTTCTTC; cdr3_aa: CASSVSGDFYNEQFF
v_call: TRBV2; d_call: TRBD2; cdr3_length: 16; clone_size: -; j_call: TRBJ2-1; cdr3_nt: TGTGCCAGCAGTGAAGCGGGACTAGCCACCCACAATGAGCAGTTCTTC; cdr3_aa: CASSEAGLATHNEQFF
v_call: TRBV2; d_call: -; cdr3_length: 14; clone_size: -; j_call: TRBJ1-2; cdr3_nt: TGTGCCAGCAGTGAGTTCACAGGGCGATATGGCTACACCTTC; cdr3_aa: CASSEFTGRYGYTF
v_call: TRBV29-1; d_call: -; cdr3_length: 14; clone_size: -; j_call: TRBJ1-2; cdr3_nt: TGCAGCGTTTCACATGGAGGCAGCCTAGGGGGCTACACCTTC; cdr3_aa: CSVSHGGSLGGYTF
v_call: TRBV28; d_call: -; cdr3_length: 15; clone_size: -; j_call: TRBJ1-5; cdr3_nt: TGTGCCAGCAGTTTATCCCCGGGACATAATCAGCCCCAGCATTTT; cdr3_aa: CASSLSPGHNQPQHF
v_call: TRBV27; d_call: TRBD2; cdr3_length: 13; clone_size: -; j_call: TRBJ2-4; cdr3_nt: TGTGCCAGCAGCCTCCGGGGGGTAGACATTCAGTACTTC; cdr3_aa: CASSLRGVDIQYF
v_call: TRBV27; d_call: -; cdr3_length: 16; clone_size: -; j_call: TRBJ1-2; cdr3_nt: TGTGCCAGCAGTTTATCGTGGAGCACTCCTAACTATGGCTACACCTTC; cdr3_aa: CASSLSWSTPNYGYTF
v_call: TRBV10-2; d_call: -; cdr3_length: 13; clone_size: once; j_call: TRBJ2-7; cdr3_nt: TGCGCCAGCAGGCTACAGGGGGGGAACGAGCAGTACTTC; cdr3_aa: CASRLQGGNEQYF
v_call: TRBV27; d_call: TRBD1; cdr3_length: 13; clone_size: -; j_call: TRBJ1-1; cdr3_nt: TGTGCCAGCGGAAACAGGGGGGACACTGAAGCTTTCTTT; cdr3_aa: CASGNRGDTEAFF
v_call: TRBV7-2; d_call: -; cdr3_length: 14; clone_size: -; j_call: TRBJ2-7; cdr3_nt: TGTGCCAGCAGCCTCCGGACAGATTCCTACGAGCAGTACTTC; cdr3_aa: CASSLRTDSYEQYF
v_call: TRBV28; d_call: -; cdr3_length: 15; clone_size: -; j_call: TRBJ1-2; cdr3_nt: TGTGCCAGCAGCCCCCCCGGACAGCCTAACTATGGCTACACCTTC; cdr3_aa: CASSPPGQPNYGYTF
v_call: TRBV4-1; d_call: -; cdr3_length: 16; clone_size: -; j_call: TRBJ2-5; cdr3_nt: TGCGCCAGCAGCCGTTCTTCCGGGACAAAGAAAGAGACCCAGTACTTC; cdr3_aa: CASSRSSGTKKETQYF
v_call: TRBV27; d_call: -; cdr3_length: 12; clone_size: once; j_call: TRBJ1-2; cdr3_nt: TGTGCCAGCAGTAAGCCGTGGGCTGGCTACACCTTC; cdr3_aa: CASSKPWAGYTF
v_call: TRBV2; d_call: -; cdr3_length: 13; clone_size: once; j_call: TRBJ1-2; cdr3_nt: TGTGCCAGCAGTCCGGGGGCCTTGCGGGGCTACACCTTC; cdr3_aa: CASSPGALRGYTF
v_call: TRBV10-3; d_call: -; cdr3_length: 14; clone_size: -; j_call: TRBJ2-7; cdr3_nt: TGTGCCATCAGTGAGTCTGTGGGGGGATACGAGCAGTACTTC; cdr3_aa: CAISESVGGYEQYF
v_call: TRBV21-1; d_call: -; cdr3_length: 16; clone_size: -; j_call: TRBJ2-4; cdr3_nt: TGTGCCAGCAGCAATCAGCCTCGGGTAGCCAAAAACATTCAGTACTTC; cdr3_aa: CASSNQPRVAKNIQYF
v_call: TRBV10-1; d_call: TRBD2; cdr3_length: 15; clone_size: -; j_call: TRBJ2-2; cdr3_nt: TGCGCCAGCAGTGAAATAGCGACTAGCGTCGGGGAGCTGTTTTTT; cdr3_aa: CASSEIATSVGELFF
v_call: TRBV7-3; d_call: -; cdr3_length: 15; clone_size: -; j_call: TRBJ2-1; cdr3_nt: TGTGCCAGCAGCTTAATGGGGCGACCGGACGATGAGCAGTTCTTC; cdr3_aa: CASSLMGRPDDEQFF
v_call: TRBV15; d_call: TRBD2; cdr3_length: 17; clone_size: -; j_call: TRBJ2-1; cdr3_nt: TGTGCCACCAGCAGAGATCGTAGGACTAGCGGGACTGGTGAGCAGTTCTTC; cdr3_aa: CATSRDRRTSGTGEQFF
v_call: TRBV7-3; d_call: TRBD1; cdr3_length: 13; clone_size: -; j_call: TRBJ1-1; cdr3_nt: TGTGCCAGCAGCTTCGGACAGGGCACTGAAGCTTTCTTT; cdr3_aa: CASSFGQGTEAFF
v_call: TRBV28; d_call: -; cdr3_length: 13; clone_size: -; j_call: TRBJ2-3; cdr3_nt: TGTGCCAGCCACAGGGGAGGAACAGATACGCAGTATTTT; cdr3_aa: CASHRGGTDTQYF
v_call: TRBV28; d_call: -; cdr3_length: 13; clone_size: -; j_call: TRBJ2-1; cdr3_nt: TGTGCCAGCAGTTTCGGTCTAGCCAATGAGCAGTTCTTC; cdr3_aa: CASSFGLANEQFF
v_call: TRBV2; d_call: -; cdr3_length: 15; clone_size: -; j_call: TRBJ2-4; cdr3_nt: TGTGCCAGCAGGATTACAGGGTCAGCCAAAAACATTCAGTACTTC; cdr3_aa: CASRITGSAKNIQYF
v_call: TRBV5-1; d_call: TRBD1; cdr3_length: 12; clone_size: few; j_call: TRBJ1-1; cdr3_nt: TGCGCCAGCAGGGAGAGGGGGCGGGAAGCTTTCTTT; cdr3_aa: CASRERGREAFF
v_call: TRBV6-5; d_call: TRBD1; cdr3_length: 14; clone_size: once; j_call: TRBJ2-1; cdr3_nt: TGTGCCAGCAGTGGCACCGGGACAGGCACTGAGCAGTTCTTC; cdr3_aa: CASSGTGTGTEQFF
v_call: TRBV30; d_call: -; cdr3_length: 14; clone_size: -; j_call: TRBJ1-3; cdr3_nt: TGTGCCTGGAGTGTATGGAGCTCTGGAAACACCATATATTTT; cdr3_aa: CAWSVWSSGNTIYF
v_call: TRBV13; d_call: -; cdr3_length: 15; clone_size: once; j_call: TRBJ1-3; cdr3_nt: TGTGCCAGCAGCTTAACCAGGGGAGATGGAAACACCATATATTTT; cdr3_aa: CASSLTRGDGNTIYF
v_call: TRBV15; d_call: -; cdr3_length: 16; clone_size: -; j_call: TRBJ2-7; cdr3_nt: TGTGCCACCAGCATCACCTCGAGGGCCGGGGGTTACGAGCAGTACTTC; cdr3_aa: CATSITSRAGGYEQYF
v_call: TRBV7-9; d_call: -; cdr3_length: 15; clone_size: once; j_call: TRBJ2-1; cdr3_nt: TGTGCCAGCAGCTTAAATTCCCCCACCTACAATGAGCAGTTCTTC; cdr3_aa: CASSLNSPTYNEQFF
v_call: TRBV5-5; d_call: TRBD2; cdr3_length: 14; clone_size: -; j_call: TRBJ2-5; cdr3_nt: TGTGCCAGTTCACCGACTAGCGGACAAGAGACCCAGTACTTC; cdr3_aa: CASSPTSGQETQYF
v_call: TRBV28; d_call: -; cdr3_length: 13; clone_size: -; j_call: TRBJ2-7; cdr3_nt: TGTGCCAGCAGTTCCCCCCTGGGGGTTGAGCAGTACTTC; cdr3_aa: CASSSPLGVEQYF
v_call: TRBV7-9; d_call: TRBD1; cdr3_length: 17; clone_size: -; j_call: TRBJ1-5; cdr3_nt: TGTGCCAGCAGCTTAAATACAGGGGGTTTTAGCAATCAGCCCCAGCATTTT; cdr3_aa: CASSLNTGGFSNQPQHF